This T cell receptor beta chain was documented in a study of T cell responses to AZD1222 COVID-19 vaccine. Study-wide results and caveats: Vaccine-associated CD4 TCRs ranged over spike, dominating at 160-218 and 743-854. Donors were largely white British and mainly female; clonal diversity was possibly underestimated.

Sequencing was performed with immunoSEQ multiplex PCR; in TCRdb, only in-frame clones are kept and a portion is missing. The profile covers fewer than 200,000 clones, with approximately 92% appearing a single time and roughly 1.3% taken by the ten largest. In regard to this clone: Antigen unknown.

This clonotype was sampled from an adult in good health. The source material was peripheral blood, sampled on day 0 of AZD1222 vaccination.

Here the CDR3 reads CATSRAGQAGYNEQFF. DNA of the CDR3: TGTGCCACCAGCAGAGCTGGACAGGCGGGTTACAATGAGCAGTTCTTC. V gene TRBV15 combines with J gene TRBJ2-1, with 7 nucleotides matching TRBD1. Germline CDR1 reads LNHNV; CDR2 reads YYDKDF (reference sequence). This CDR3 spans 16 amino acids. V shed 1 base, J shed 4 bases, and the junction held 7 bases outside the gene matches.